The rows below give T cell receptor beta chains drawn from one sample of a study of human T cells and chemical hapten exposure. TCRdb processed the RACE reads anew with MiXCR; each CDR3 protein has one entry. The data hold roughly 380,000 distinct CDR3 sequences, with 4.5% to 5.5% observed a single time. Sequenced material: whole blood, taken in connection with sensitization to the hapten diphenylcyclopropenone (DPC). The receptors shown here come from a woman between 45 and 65 years old with alopecia areata. Some clones in this sample may be carry-over from other donors' samples. Each CDR3 is given with its conserved first and last residue. The D gene is left open where the match is weak. Some rows mark clone size as missing; the rest say once, few, many or name a class of expanded clone.

TRBV2	NA	few	TRBJ2-3	TGTGCCAGCAGTGAAATTCTTTCTAGCACAGATACGCAGTATTTT	CASSEILSSTDTQYF
TRBV20-1	TRBD2	many	TRBJ2-3	TGCAGTGCCATAGGACTAGCGGGAGGTGGCCCAGATACGCAGTATTTT	CSAIGLAGGGPDTQYF
TRBV29-1	NA	NA	TRBJ2-1	TGCAGCGTTGTAACCCGGGGGATCTACAATGAGCAGTTCTTC	CSVVTRGIYNEQFF
TRBV30	NA	NA	TRBJ1-1	TGTGCCTGGAGGGACAGAGAGAACACTGAAGCTTTCTTT	CAWRDRENTEAFF
TRBV3-1	NA	many	TRBJ1-1	TGTGCCAGCAGCCAGCTGACGAACACTGAAGCTTTCTTT	CASSQLTNTEAFF
TRBV7-2	TRBD1	many	TRBJ1-1	TGTGCCAGCAGCCCAAGACAGGGCAACACTGAAGCTTTCTTT	CASSPRQGNTEAFF
TRBV4-1	TRBD1	many	TRBJ1-4	TGCGCCAGCAGCCAAGAGGGACAGGGACGTGAAAAACTGTTTTTT	CASSQEGQGREKLFF
TRBV11-2	NA	many	TRBJ2-4	TGTGCCAGCAGCTTGGTGCCCAAAAACATTCAGTACTTC	CASSLVPKNIQYF
TRBV3-1	NA	NA	TRBJ2-4	TGTGCCAGCAGCCAAGAGGGGGTGGAGGCCAAAAACATTCAGTACTTC	CASSQEGVEAKNIQYF
TRBV12-5	TRBD2	many	TRBJ2-7	TGTGCTAGTGGTTGGGCGGGAGGCTCCGAGCAGTACTTC	CASGWAGGSEQYF
TRBV9	NA	NA	TRBJ1-1	TGTGCCAGCAGCGTATGGACCCTTACCGGGGGGTTCACTGAAGCTTTCTTT	CASSVWTLTGGFTEAFF
TRBV16	TRBD1	many	TRBJ2-3	TGTGCCAGCAGCCCTTCCCGGACAGGGGCAGATACGCAGTATTTT	CASSPSRTGADTQYF
TRBV5-6	TRBD1	NA	TRBJ1-6	TGTGCCAGCAGCTTACGGACAGGGTTGAATAATTCACCCCTCCACTTT	CASSLRTGLNNSPLHF
TRBV7-2	NA	few	TRBJ2-3	TGTGCCAGCAGCTTGGCTAGTCTCAGCACAGATACGCAGTATTTT	CASSLASLSTDTQYF
TRBV6-2/TRBV6-3	TRBD1	NA	TRBJ1-1	TGTGCCAGCAGTTACGCGACAGGGGACACTGAAGCTTTCTTT	CASSYATGDTEAFF
TRBV6-1	TRBD1	NA	TRBJ1-1	TGTGCCAGCTATATACCAGGGGGTACTGAAGCTTTCTTT	CASYIPGGTEAFF
TRBV6-5	TRBD1	many	TRBJ1-3	TGTGCCAGCAGACCAGGACAGGGGTGGCACACCATATATTTT	CASRPGQGWHTIYF